This entry describes one T cell receptor beta chain. What it recognizes is unknown. The CDR3 is made up of 11 amino acids. Germline lookup yields CDR1 SQVTM and CDR2 ANQGSEA. Trimming took 4 bases from V and 3 from J, leaving 6 bases between them. The table came from immunoSEQ multiplex PCR; TCRdb's copy has only in-frame clones and leaves some out. The data show 99,000 or so clones, 85% to 95% seen once. This sample was taken from a study of graft-versus-host responses after intestinal transplantation. General study results and limits: Early declines in HvG clones that occurred post-transplant were associated with peak circulating GvH clone levels. Analysis identified GvH clones in recipient marrow, with some appearing first in ileum or blood.

This TCR was sampled from a human donor who was the organ donor for an intestinal transplant. The chain uses TRBV29-1 and TRBJ1-1; D not resolved. The material sequenced was unstimulated CD8+ T cells sorted from spleen or lymph node cells, taken before transplant. The DNA for the CDR3 is TGCAGCGTTGCGAGGGACACTGAAGCTTTCTTT. The encoded protein is CSVARDTEAFF.